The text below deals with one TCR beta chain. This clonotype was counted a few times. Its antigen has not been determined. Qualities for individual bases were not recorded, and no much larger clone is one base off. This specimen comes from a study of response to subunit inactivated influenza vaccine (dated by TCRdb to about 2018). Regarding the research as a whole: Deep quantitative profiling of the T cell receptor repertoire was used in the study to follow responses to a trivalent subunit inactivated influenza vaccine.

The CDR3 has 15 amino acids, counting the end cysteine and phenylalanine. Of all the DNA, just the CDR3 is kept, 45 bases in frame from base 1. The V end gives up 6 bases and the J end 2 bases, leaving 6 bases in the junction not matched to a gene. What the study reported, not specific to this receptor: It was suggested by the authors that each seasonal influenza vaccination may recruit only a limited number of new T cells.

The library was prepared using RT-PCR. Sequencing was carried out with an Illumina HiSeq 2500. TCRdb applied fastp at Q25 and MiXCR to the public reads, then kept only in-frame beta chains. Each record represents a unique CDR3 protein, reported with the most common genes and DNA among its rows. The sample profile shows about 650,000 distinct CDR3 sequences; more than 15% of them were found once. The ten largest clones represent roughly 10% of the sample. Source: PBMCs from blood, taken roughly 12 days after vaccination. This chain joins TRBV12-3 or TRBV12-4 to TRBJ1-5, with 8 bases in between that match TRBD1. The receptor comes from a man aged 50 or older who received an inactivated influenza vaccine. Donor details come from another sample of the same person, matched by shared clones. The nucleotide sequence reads TGTGCCAGCAGCCCCAGGGGGCGCGGCAATCAGCCCCAGCATTTT. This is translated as CASSPRGRGNQPQHF.